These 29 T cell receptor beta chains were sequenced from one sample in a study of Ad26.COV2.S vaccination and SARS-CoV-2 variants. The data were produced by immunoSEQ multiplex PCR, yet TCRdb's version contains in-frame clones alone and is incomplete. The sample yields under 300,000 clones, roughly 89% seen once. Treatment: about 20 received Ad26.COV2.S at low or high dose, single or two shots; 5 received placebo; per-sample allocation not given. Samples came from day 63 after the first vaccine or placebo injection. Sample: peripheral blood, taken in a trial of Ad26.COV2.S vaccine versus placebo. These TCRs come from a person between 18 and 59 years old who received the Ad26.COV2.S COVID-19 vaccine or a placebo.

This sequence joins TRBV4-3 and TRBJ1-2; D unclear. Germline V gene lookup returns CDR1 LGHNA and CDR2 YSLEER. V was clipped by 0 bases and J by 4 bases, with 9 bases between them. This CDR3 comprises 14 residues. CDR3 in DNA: TGCGCCAGCAGCCAAGATCGGGCCTCCTATGGCTACACCTTC. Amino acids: CASSQDRASYGYTF.

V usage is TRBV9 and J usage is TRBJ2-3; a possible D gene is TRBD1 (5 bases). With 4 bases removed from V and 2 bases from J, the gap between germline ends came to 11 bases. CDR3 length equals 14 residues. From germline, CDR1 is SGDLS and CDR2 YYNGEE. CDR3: CASSPRTNTDTQYF. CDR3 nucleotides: TGTGCCAGCAGCCCTCGGACAAACACAGATACGCAGTATTTT.

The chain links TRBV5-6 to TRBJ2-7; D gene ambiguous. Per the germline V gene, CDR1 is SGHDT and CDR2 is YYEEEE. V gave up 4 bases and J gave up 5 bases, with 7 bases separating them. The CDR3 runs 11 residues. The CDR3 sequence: CASSLYNEQYF. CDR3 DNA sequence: TGTGCCAGCAGCCTTTACAACGAGCAGTACTTC.

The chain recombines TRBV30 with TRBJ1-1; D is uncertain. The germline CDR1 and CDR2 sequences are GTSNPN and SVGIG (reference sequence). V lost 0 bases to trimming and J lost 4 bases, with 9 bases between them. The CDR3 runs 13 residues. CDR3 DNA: TGTGCCTGGAGTGTAAGGCTAGGCACTGAAGCTTTCTTT. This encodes CAWSVRLGTEAFF.

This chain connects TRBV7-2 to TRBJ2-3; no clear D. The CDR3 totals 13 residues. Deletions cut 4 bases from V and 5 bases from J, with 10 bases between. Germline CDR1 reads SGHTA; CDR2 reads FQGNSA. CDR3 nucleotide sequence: TGTGCCAGCAGCTCCCGTACGGGAGATACGCAGTATTTT. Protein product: CASSSRTGDTQYF.

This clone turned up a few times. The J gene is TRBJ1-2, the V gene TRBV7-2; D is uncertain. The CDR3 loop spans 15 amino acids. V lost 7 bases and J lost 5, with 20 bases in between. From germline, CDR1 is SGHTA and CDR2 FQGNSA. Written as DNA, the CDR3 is TGTGCCAGCACCTCCCGGGCCGGACCGCTTTATGGCTACACCTTC. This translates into CASTSRAGPLYGYTF.

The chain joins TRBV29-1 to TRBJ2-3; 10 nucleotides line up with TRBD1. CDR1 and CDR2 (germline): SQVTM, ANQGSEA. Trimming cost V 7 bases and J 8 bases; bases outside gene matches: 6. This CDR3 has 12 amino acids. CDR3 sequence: CSGTGGWGTQYF. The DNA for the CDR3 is TGCAGCGGGACAGGGGGTTGGGGTACGCAGTATTTT.

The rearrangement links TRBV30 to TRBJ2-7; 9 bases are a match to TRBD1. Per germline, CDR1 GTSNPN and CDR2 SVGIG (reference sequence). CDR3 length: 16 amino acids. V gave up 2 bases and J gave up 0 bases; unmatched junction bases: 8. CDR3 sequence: CAWSTPTTGGSYEQYF. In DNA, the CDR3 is TGTGCCTGGAGTACGCCTACGACAGGGGGCTCCTACGAGCAGTACTTC.

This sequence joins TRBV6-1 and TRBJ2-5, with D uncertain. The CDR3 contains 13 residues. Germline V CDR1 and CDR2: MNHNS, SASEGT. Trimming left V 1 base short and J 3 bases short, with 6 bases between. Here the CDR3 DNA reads TGTGCCAGCAGTGAAGACTGGAAAGAGACCCAGTACTTC. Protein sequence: CASSEDWKETQYF.

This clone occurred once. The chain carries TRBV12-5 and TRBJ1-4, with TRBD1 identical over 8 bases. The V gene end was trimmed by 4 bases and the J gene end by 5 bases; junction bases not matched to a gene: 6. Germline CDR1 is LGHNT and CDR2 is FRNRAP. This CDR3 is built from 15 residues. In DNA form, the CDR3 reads TGTGCTAGTGGTTCCTCTGACAGGGGAAATGAAAAACTGTTTTTT. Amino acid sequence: CASGSSDRGNEKLFF. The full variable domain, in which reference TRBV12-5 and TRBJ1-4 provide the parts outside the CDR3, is DARVTQTPRHKVTEMGQEVTMRCQPILGHNTVFWYRQTMMQGLELLAYFRNRAPLDDSGMPKDRFSAEMPDATLATLKIQPSEPRDSAVYFCASGSSDRGNEKLFFGSGTQLSVL.

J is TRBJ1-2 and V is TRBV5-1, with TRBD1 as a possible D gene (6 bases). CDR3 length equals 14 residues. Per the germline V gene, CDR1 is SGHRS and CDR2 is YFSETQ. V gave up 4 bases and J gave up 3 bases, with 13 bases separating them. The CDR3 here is CASSKGGQDYGYTF. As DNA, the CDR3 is TGCGCCAGCAGCAAGGGGGGTCAGGACTATGGCTACACCTTC.

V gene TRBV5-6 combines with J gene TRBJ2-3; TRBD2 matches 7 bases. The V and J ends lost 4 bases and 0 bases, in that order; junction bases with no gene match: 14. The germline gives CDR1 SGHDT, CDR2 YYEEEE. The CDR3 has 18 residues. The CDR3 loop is CASSGVPGTTTSTDTQYF. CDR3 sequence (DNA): TGTGCCAGCAGCGGAGTACCCGGGACTACGACTAGCACAGATACGCAGTATTTT.

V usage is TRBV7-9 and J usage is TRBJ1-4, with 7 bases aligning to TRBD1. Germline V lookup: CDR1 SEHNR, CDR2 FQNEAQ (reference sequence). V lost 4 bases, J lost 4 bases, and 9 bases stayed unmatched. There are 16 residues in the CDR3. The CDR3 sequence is CASSSQQGLLNEKLFF. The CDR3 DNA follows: TGTGCCAGCAGCTCCCAACAGGGGCTACTTAATGAAAAACTGTTTTTT. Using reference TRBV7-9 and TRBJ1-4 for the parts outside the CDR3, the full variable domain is DTGVSQNPRHKITKRGQNVTFRCDPISEHNRLYWYRQTLGQGPEFLTYFQNEAQLEKSRLLSDRFSAERPKGSFSTLEIQRTEQGDSAMYLCASSSQQGLLNEKLFFGSGTQLSVL.

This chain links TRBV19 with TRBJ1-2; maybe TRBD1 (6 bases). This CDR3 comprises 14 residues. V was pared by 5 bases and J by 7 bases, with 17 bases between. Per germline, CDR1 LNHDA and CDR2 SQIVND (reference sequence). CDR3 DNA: TGTGCCAGTAGTCCTAACAGGGAGAGCGGTGGCTACACCTTC. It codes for CASSPNRESGGYTF.

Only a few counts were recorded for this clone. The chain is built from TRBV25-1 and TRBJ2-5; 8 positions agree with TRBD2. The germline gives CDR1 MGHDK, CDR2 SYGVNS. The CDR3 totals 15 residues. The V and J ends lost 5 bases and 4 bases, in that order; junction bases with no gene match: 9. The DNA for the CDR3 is TGTGCCAGCAGTCTAGCGGGCGCGGCTGGAGAGACCCAGTACTTC. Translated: CASSLAGAAGETQYF.

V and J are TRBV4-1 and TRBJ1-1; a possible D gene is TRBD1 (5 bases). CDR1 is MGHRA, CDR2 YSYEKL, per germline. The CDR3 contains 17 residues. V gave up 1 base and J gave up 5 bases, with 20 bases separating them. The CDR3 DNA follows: TGCGCCAGCAGCCAAGGACGGGTTGGGGGTGGGAGGACTGAAGCTTTCTTT. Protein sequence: CASSQGRVGGGRTEAFF.

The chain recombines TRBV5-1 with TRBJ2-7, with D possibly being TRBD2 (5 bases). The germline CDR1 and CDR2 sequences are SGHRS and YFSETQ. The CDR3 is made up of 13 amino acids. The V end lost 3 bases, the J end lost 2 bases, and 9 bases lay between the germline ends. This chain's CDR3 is CASSYPGTYEQYF. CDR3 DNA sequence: TGCGCCAGCAGCTATCCGGGGACCTACGAGCAGTACTTC.

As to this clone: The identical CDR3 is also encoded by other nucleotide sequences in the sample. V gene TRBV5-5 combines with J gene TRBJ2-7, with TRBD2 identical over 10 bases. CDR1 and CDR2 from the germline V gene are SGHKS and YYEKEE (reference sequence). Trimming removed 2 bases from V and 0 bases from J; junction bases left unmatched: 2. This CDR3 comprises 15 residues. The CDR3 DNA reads TGTGCCAGCAGCTTAGGACTAGCGGCCTCCTACGAGCAGTACGTC. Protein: CASSLGLAASYEQYV.

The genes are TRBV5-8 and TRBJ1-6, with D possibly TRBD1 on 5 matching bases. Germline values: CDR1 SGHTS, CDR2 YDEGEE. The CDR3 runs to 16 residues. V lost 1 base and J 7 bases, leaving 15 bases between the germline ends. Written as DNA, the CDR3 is TGTGCCAGCAGCTTGCGAACGGGACGCGTAAATTCACCCCTCCACTTT. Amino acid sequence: CASSLRTGRVNSPLHF.

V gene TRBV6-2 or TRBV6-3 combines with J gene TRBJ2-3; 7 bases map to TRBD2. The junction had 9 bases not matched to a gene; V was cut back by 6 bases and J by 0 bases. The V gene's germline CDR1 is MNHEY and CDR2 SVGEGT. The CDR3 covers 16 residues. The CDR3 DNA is TGTGCCAGCAGCCTGGGGAGGGGAACTAGCACAGATACGCAGTATTTT. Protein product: CASSLGRGTSTDTQYF.

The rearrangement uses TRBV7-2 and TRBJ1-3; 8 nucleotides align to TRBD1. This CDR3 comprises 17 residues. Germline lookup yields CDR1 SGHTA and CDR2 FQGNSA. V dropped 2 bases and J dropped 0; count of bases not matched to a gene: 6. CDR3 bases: TGTGCCAGCAGCTTACGACAGGGGACTTACTCTGGAAACACCATATATTTT. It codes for CASSLRQGTYSGNTIYF.

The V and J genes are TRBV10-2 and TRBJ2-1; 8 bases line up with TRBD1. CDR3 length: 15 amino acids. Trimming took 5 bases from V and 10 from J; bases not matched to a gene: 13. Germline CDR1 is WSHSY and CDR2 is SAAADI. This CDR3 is CASSPQGASLGEQFF. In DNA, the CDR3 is TGCGCCAGCAGTCCCCAGGGGGCAAGTTTAGGAGAGCAGTTCTTC.

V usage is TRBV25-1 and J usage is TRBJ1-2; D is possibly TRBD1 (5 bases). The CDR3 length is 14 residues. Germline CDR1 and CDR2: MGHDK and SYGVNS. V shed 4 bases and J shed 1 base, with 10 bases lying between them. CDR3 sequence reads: CASSGGPFNYGYTF. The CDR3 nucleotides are TGTGCCAGCAGTGGGGGCCCATTTAACTATGGCTACACCTTC.

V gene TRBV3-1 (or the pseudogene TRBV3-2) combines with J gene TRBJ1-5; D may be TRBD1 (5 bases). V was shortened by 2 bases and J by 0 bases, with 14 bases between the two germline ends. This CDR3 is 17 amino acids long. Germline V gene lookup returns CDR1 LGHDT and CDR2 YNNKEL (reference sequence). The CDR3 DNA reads TGTGCCAGCAGCCAACTCCGGGGGATATATAGCAATCAGCCCCAGCATTTT. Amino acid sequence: CASSQLRGIYSNQPQHF.

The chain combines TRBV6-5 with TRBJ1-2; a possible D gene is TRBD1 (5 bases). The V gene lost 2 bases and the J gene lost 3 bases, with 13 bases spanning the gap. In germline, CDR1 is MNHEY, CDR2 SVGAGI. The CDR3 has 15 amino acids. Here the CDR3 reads CASSYTGPGDYGYTF. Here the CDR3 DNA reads TGTGCCAGCAGTTACACGGGACCTGGGGACTATGGCTACACCTTC.

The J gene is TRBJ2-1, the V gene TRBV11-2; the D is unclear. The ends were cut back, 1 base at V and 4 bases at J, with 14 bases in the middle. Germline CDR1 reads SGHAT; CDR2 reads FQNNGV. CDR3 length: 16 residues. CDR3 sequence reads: CASSLGLRPLYNEQFF. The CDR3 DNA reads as TGTGCCAGCAGCTTAGGATTGAGACCGTTATACAATGAGCAGTTCTTC.

The CDR3: CASSAPGGIGSPLHF. The CDR3 coding sequence is TGTGCCAGCAGCGCCCCAGGGGGCATAGGTTCACCCCTCCACTTT. The J gene is TRBJ1-6, the V gene TRBV9, with TRBD1 matching 8 bases. This CDR3 contains 15 residues. Trimming at V came to 3 bases and at J to 9 bases, leaving 8 bases not matched to a gene. Germline values: CDR1 SGDLS, CDR2 YYNGEE.

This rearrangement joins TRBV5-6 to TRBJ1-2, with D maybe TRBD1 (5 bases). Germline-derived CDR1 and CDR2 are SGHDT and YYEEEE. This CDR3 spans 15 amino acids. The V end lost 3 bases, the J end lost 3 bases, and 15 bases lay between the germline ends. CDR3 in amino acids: CASSWGQGGHYGYTF. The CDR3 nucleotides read TGTGCCAGCAGCTGGGGCCAGGGAGGGCACTATGGCTACACCTTC.

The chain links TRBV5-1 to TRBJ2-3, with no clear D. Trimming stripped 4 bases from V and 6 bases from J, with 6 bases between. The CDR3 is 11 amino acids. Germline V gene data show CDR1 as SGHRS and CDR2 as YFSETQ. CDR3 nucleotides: TGCGCCAGCAGCCTGGGGGATACGCAGTATTTT. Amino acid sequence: CASSLGDTQYF.